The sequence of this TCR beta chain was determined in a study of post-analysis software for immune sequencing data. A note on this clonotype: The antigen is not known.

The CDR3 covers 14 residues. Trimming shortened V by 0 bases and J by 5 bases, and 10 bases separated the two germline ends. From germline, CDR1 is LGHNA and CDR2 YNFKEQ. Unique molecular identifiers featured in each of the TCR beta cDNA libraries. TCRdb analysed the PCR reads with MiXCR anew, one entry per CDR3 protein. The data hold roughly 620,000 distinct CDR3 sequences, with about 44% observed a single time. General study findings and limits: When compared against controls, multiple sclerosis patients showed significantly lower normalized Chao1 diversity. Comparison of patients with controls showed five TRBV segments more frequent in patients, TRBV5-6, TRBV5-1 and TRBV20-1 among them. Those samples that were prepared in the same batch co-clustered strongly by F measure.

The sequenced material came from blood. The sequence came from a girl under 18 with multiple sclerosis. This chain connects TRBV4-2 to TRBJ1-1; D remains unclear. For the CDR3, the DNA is TGTGCCAGCAGCCAAGATCCTGAGGGTACTGAAGCTTTCTTT. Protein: CASSQDPEGTEAFF.